This TCR beta chain was identified in a study of T cells after yellow fever vaccination. This clonotype turned up a few times. TCRdb recomputed calls from the 5' RACE reads with MiXCR, one row per CDR3 protein. This table holds fewer than 500,000 distinct CDR3 sequences, roughly a sixth found once. V shed 2 bases and J shed 2 bases, with 13 bases lying between them. The CDR3 runs 15 residues. Germline V gene sequence: CDR1 ENHRY, CDR2 SYGVKD. The input for sequencing was PBMCs, taken before the yellow fever booster vaccination. This receptor was obtained from a man aged 18 to 30 who received the YFV17D yellow fever vaccine. This chain uses TRBV10-3 with TRBJ2-7; no clear D gene. The CDR3 region is CAISERAQKTYEQYF. CDR3 nucleotide sequence: TGTGCCATCAGTGAGCGGGCACAGAAAACCTACGAGCAGTACTTC.